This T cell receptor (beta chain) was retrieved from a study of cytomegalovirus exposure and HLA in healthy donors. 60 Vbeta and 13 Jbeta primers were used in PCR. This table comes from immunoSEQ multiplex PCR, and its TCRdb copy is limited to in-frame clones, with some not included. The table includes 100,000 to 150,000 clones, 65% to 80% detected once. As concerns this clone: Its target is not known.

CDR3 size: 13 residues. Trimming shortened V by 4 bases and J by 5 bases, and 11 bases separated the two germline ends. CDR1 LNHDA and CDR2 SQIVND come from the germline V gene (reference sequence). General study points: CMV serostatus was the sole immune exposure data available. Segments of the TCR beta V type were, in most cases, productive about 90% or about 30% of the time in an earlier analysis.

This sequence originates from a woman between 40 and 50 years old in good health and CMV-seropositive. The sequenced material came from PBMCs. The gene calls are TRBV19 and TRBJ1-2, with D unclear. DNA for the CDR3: TGTGCCAGTAGTACCTTTATAGTATATGGCTACACCTTC. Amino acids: CASSTFIVYGYTF.